Shown below are 32 T cell receptor beta chains from a single sample sequenced in a study of tumor-infiltrating lymphocytes in primary liver carcinoma. Synthesis of TCR beta cDNA was carried out from approximately 0.55 ug total RNA with a constant-region primer. Each TCR beta library was derived from three nested multiplex PCR rounds that employed slightly modified ARM-PCR. Two initial PCR rounds of 10 to 11 cycles each paired TRBV1-TRBV30 forward primers with a C-beta reverse primer. In TCRdb, the multiplex PCR reads were re-called with MiXCR into one record per CDR3 protein. Among approximately 330,000 distinct CDR3 sequences listed, less than 75% were seen once. The study extracted blood RNA from unsorted whole blood and also extracted germline DNA. The specimen sequenced was peripheral blood. The receptors originated from a man in his forties with primary liver carcinoma and hepatitis B virus infection.

This chain joins TRBV14 and TRBJ1-1, with D uncertain. Germline assignment: CDR1 SGHDN and CDR2 FVKESK. V was cut by 0 bases and J by 4 bases, with 15 bases left in between. The CDR3 has 16 residues. CDR3 coding DNA: TGTGCCAGCAGCCAAGATCTTCTCCTGCCGGGCACTGAAGCTTTCTTT. It codes for CASSQDLLLPGTEAFF.

Regarding this clonotype: This may stem from a read error, because a much larger clone lies one nucleotide away. This chain connects TRBV12-3 or TRBV12-4 to TRBJ2-7; 8 bases map to TRBD2. The V and J ends lost 6 bases and 10 bases, in that order; junction bases with no gene match: 11. This CDR3 has 13 amino acids. In DNA, the CDR3 is TGTGCCAGCAGCCTCGGGAGGGCATCCGATCAGTACTTC. Protein: CASSLGRASDQYF.

Details on this clonotype: A much more abundant neighbour one base away suggests this may be a read error. The chain recombines TRBV6-2 or TRBV6-3 with TRBJ2-1; a weak D match, TRBD2 (6 bases). Germline V gene lookup returns CDR1 MNHEY and CDR2 SVGEGT. The V gene lost 7 bases and the J gene lost 0 bases, with 10 bases spanning the gap. This CDR3 has 14 amino acids. CDR3 sequence: CASNGTPSYNEQFF. CDR3 nucleotide sequence: TGTGCCAGCAACGGGACTCCCTCCTACAATGAGCAGTTCTTC.

The rearrangement uses TRBV29-1 and TRBJ1-2, with TRBD1 as a possible D gene (6 bases). CDR1 is SQVTM, CDR2 ANQGSEA, per germline. This CDR3 has 12 amino acids. Written as DNA, the CDR3 is TGCGGCGCTCGGGGGGCGGTGGATGACTACACCTTC. Translated, it gives CGARGAVDDYTF.

This clonotype was recorded a few times. Given a much more abundant clone one base away, this may be a read error. The gene calls are TRBV6-2 or TRBV6-3 and TRBJ2-7; 13 bases align to TRBD2. Germline V gene lookup returns CDR1 MNHEY and CDR2 SVGEGT. This CDR3 contains 15 residues. Trimming at V came to 6 bases and at J to 3 bases, leaving 5 bases not matched to a gene. This CDR3 is CASRPGLAGNYEQYF. CDR3 bases: TGTGCCAGCAGACCGGGACTAGCGGGAAACTACGAGCAGTACTTC.

Worth noting for this clonotype: The CDR3 does not close with the conserved phenylalanine or tryptophan, likely indicating a read error. The limits of the CDR3 on the DNA are not certain, so only TCRdb's listed CDR3 is given. The chain combines TRBV11-2 with TRBJ2-3; TRBD1, the D gene given by the table, was not confirmed from the DNA. The CDR3 contains 12 residues when both ends are counted. Per the germline V gene, CDR1 is SGHAT and CDR2 is FQNNGV. The CDR3 sequence: CASSRPQGPPLY.

As regards this clonotype: The junction does not match germline at one end; this may be a read error. V usage is TRBV7-9 and J usage is TRBJ1-1, with D maybe TRBD1 (5 bases). Germline loops: CDR1 SEHNR, CDR2 FQNEAQ (reference sequence). This CDR3 region has 14 residues. This CDR3 is CTSSLPGRITEAFF. Here the CDR3 DNA reads TGTACCAGCAGCTTACCGGGGCGGATCACTGAAGCTTTCTTT. Variable domain in full (rest from reference TRBV7-9 and TRBJ1-1): DTGVSQNPRHKITKRGQNVTFRCDPISEHNRLYWYRQTLGQGPEFLTYFQNEAQLEKSRLLSDRFSAERPKGSFSTLEIQRTEQGDSAMYLCTSSLPGRITEAFFGQGTRLTVV.

This clonotype was picked up one time. This sequence joins TRBV20-1 and TRBJ1-5; D is possibly TRBD1 (6 bases). The CDR3 covers 19 residues. V lost 5 bases and J 3 bases, leaving 29 bases between the germline ends. Germline values: CDR1 DFQATT, CDR2 SNEGSKA (reference sequence). The CDR3 DNA sequence: TGCAGTGCTTGCGGTGCAGGGGCCTTGAAAAATCCGAACAATCAGCCCCAGCATTTT. This codes for CSACGAGALKNPNNQPQHF.

J is TRBJ1-2 and V is TRBV10-3, with TRBD1 matching over 7 bases. Germline V lookup: CDR1 ENHRY, CDR2 SYGVKD. V gave up 8 bases and J gave up 3 bases; unmatched junction bases: 12. The length of the CDR3 is 15 residues. This CDR3 is CAIWRTDRDDYGYTF. The CDR3 DNA reads TGTGCCATCTGGAGGACCGACAGGGATGACTATGGCTACACCTTC.

This clonotype was seen only once. The chain links TRBV2 to TRBJ2-5; the D gene is possibly TRBD1 (7 bases). V lost 3 bases, J lost 5 bases, and 13 bases lay in between. This CDR3 comprises 14 residues. Germline V gene sequence: CDR1 SNHLY, CDR2 FYNNEI. The CDR3 loop is CASSEEGARETQYF. DNA for the CDR3: TGTGCCAGCAGTGAGGAGGGGGCGCGGGAGACCCAGTACTTC.

Of note for this clonotype: A much larger clone differs by one base, so this may be a read error. The J gene is TRBJ2-3, the V gene TRBV12-3 or TRBV12-4, with TRBD1 as a possible D gene (6 bases). V lost 10 bases to trimming and J lost 7 bases, with 18 bases between them. CDR3 size: 13 residues. The CDR3 region has the DNA TGTGCCACCCTCTTGGGGGCCTCATATACGCAGTATTTT. It codes for CATLLGASYTQYF.

Comments on this clonotype: The CDR3 carries no conserved terminal phenylalanine or tryptophan, so it likely arises from a read error. The genes are TRBV11-3 and TRBJ2-1; D unclear. CDR1 and CDR2 (germline): SGHNT, YENEEA. The CDR3 has 11 amino acids. The DNA for the CDR3 is TGTACCAGCAGCTTCGCGGATGAGCAGTTCCTC. It translates to CTSSFADEQFL.

V gene TRBV30 combines with J gene TRBJ2-5; 10 bases fit TRBD2. This CDR3 contains 17 residues. Germline values: CDR1 GTSNPN, CDR2 SVGIG (reference sequence). V shed 0 bases and J 5 bases; nucleotides not matched to a gene: 12. CDR3 region: CAWSVRTSGAGMETQYF. CDR3 sequence (DNA): TGTGCCTGGAGTGTAAGGACTAGCGGAGCTGGAATGGAGACCCAGTACTTC.

The gene calls are TRBV10-3 and TRBJ2-2; TRBD2 might be the D (5 bases). This CDR3 has 17 amino acids. With 4 bases removed from V and 3 bases from J, the gap between germline ends came to 18 bases. Germline CDR1 is ENHRY and CDR2 is SYGVKD. The CDR3 DNA sequence: TGTGCCATCAGTGGTCTACAGAGGGCGGTCGACACCGGGGAGCTGTTTTTT. As protein: CAISGLQRAVDTGELFF.

This clonotype appeared a single time. The chain joins TRBV10-3 to TRBJ2-7, with D perhaps given as TRBD1 or TRBD2 (5 bases each). Trimming cost V 3 bases and J 3 bases, with 9 bases left between them. Per germline, CDR1 ENHRY and CDR2 SYGVKD. The CDR3 covers 13 residues. CDR3 sequence reads: CAISDGTHYEQYF. The CDR3 nucleotides read TGTGCCATCAGTGACGGGACGCACTACGAGCAGTACTTC.

On this clonotype: The junction differs from germline at one of its ends, possibly a read error. CDR3 sequence (DNA): TGTGCCAGCAGTTACTCGATATCAGGGGCCAACATCCTGACCTTC. Its translation: CASSYSISGANILTF. The chain is built from TRBV6-2 or TRBV6-3 and TRBJ2-6; perhaps TRBD1 as D (6 bases). Germline values: CDR1 MNHEY, CDR2 SVGEGT. This CDR3 spans 15 amino acids.

In regard to this clonotype: A read error is possible here, since a much larger clone lies one base away. It is unclear where the CDR3 begins or ends on the DNA, so no DNA is shown, and the CDR3 is as TCRdb lists it. The gene calls are TRBV6-1 and TRBJ1-6. Germline V gene lookup returns CDR1 MNHNS and CDR2 SASEGT. The CDR3 adds up to 15 amino acids, both ends counted. The CDR3 here is CASSEVASGISPLLF.

The chain carries TRBV29-1 and TRBJ1-2, with D perhaps TRBD1 (5 bases). V was pared by 4 bases and J by 7 bases, with 16 bases between. Germline CDR1 SQVTM, CDR2 ANQGSEA. CDR3 length: 13 residues. Here the CDR3 DNA reads TGCAGCGTTGCTCGAGACGGGGGACGTGGCTACACCTTC. Encoded protein: CSVARDGGRGYTF.

Concerning this clonotype: At one end the junction does not follow the germline gene, possibly because of a read error. J is TRBJ2-7 and V is TRBV11-2, with no clear D. Germline V lookup: CDR1 SGHAT, CDR2 FQNNGV. The CDR3 is 15 residues long. CDR3 DNA sequence: TGTGCCAGCAGCTTAGTGGGCAATTCAAGGTACGGGCAGTACTTC. Its protein is CASSLVGNSRYGQYF.

Concerning this clonotype: The junction does not match germline at one end; this may be a read error. The chain is built from TRBV11-2 and TRBJ2-5, with unresolved D. Per the germline V gene, CDR1 is SGHAT and CDR2 is FQNNGV. CDR3 length: 14 residues. The CDR3 here is CSSSARSLCNTQYF. DNA of the CDR3: TGTTCCAGCAGCGCCCGGTCCTTATGTAACACCCAGTACTTC.

To note about this clonotype: Compared with germline, one end of the junction differs, possibly owing to a read error. The chain joins TRBV29-1 to TRBJ2-7; D is possibly TRBD1 (8 bases). This CDR3 is built from 13 residues. Germline lookup yields CDR1 SQVTM and CDR2 ANQGSEA. Here the CDR3 reads CIATGGASHEQYF. In DNA form, the CDR3 reads TGCATCGCTACAGGGGGGGCCTCCCACGAGCAGTACTTC.

About this clonotype: No DNA is shown, since the ends of the CDR3 on it are uncertain; the CDR3 is the one TCRdb lists. The V gene is TRBV29-1, the J gene TRBJ2-3; TRBD1 is taken as the D call from the table, unchecked against the DNA. Germline assignment: CDR1 SQVTM and CDR2 ANQGSEA. The CDR3 is made up of 13 amino acids, end residues included. The CDR3 here is CSVATGTTDTQNF.

As to this clonotype: One end of the junction is discordant with germline, which a read error may explain. V gene TRBV5-1 combines with J gene TRBJ1-1; D ambiguous. CDR1 is SGHRS and CDR2 is YFSETQ in the germline V gene. The length of the CDR3 is 15 residues. The CDR3 sequence is CASSDSNIGNTEASF. As DNA, the CDR3 is TGCGCCAGCAGTGATAGTAACATTGGAAACACTGAAGCTTCCTTT. Combining the CDR3 with reference TRBV5-1 and TRBJ1-1 gives the whole variable domain KAGVTQTPRYLIKTRGQQVTLSCSPISGHRSVSWYQQTPGQGLQFLFEYFSETQRNKGNFPGRFSGRQFSNSRSEMNVSTLELGDSALYLCASSDSNIGNTEASFGQGTRLTVV.

On this clonotype itself: This may be a read error, as it is one base from a much larger clone. The chain carries TRBV6-2 or TRBV6-3 and TRBJ2-5; D not resolved. This CDR3 spans 13 amino acids. V dropped 3 bases and J dropped 4 bases, with 9 bases sitting between them. CDR1 is MNHEY and CDR2 is SVGEGT in the germline V gene. The CDR3 DNA reads TGTGCCAGCAGTTATGACTCCCTAGAGACCCAGTACTTC. Its translation is CASSYDSLETQYF.

This clonotype was observed a handful of times. This chain connects TRBV12-3 or TRBV12-4 to TRBJ1-2; 8 bases agree with TRBD1. V lost 9 bases and J lost 3; bases outside the gene matches: 15. This CDR3 contains 16 residues. The CDR3 protein is CARSPAGQGGDYGYTF. The CDR3 nucleotides are TGTGCCAGGAGTCCCGCCGGACAGGGAGGGGACTATGGCTACACCTTC.

The chain couples TRBV20-1 to TRBJ2-7; 7 bases align to TRBD1. The junction had 21 bases not matched to a gene; V was cut back by 6 bases and J by 7 bases. Germline CDR1 and CDR2: DFQATT and SNEGSKA (reference sequence). The CDR3 runs 16 residues. As DNA, the CDR3 is TGCAGTGCCGAAAATAACGACAGGGACGGGCTAGGAGAGCAGTACTTC. Translating gives CSAENNDRDGLGEQYF.

V is TRBV5-4 and J is TRBJ2-7, with TRBD2 matching over 13 bases. CDR1 and CDR2 from the germline V gene are SGHNT and YYREEE (reference sequence). J was trimmed by 2 bases and V by 3 bases; bases with no gene match: 14. This CDR3 spans 19 amino acids. This CDR3 reads CASSSELAGGLPHPYEQYF. The DNA of the CDR3 is TGTGCCAGCAGCTCCGAACTAGCGGGAGGGCTGCCTCATCCCTACGAGCAGTACTTC.

This clonotype was seen repeatedly, ten times or more. The V gene is TRBV6-6, the J gene TRBJ2-7, with D maybe TRBD2 (7 bases). Germline lookup yields CDR1 MNHNY and CDR2 SVGAGI (reference sequence). V lost 10 bases to trimming and J lost 2 bases, with 15 bases between them. The CDR3 runs to 13 residues. The CDR3 bases are TGTGCCACCAAGGGGGGGGCACCCTACGAGCAGTACTTC. Translation: CATKGGAPYEQYF.

About this clonotype itself: Because the CDR3 is missing its conserved closing phenylalanine or tryptophan, this is likely a read error. The chain joins TRBV6-1 to TRBJ2-4; the match to TRBD2 covers 13 bases. The CDR3 covers 15 residues. Germline CDR1 and CDR2: MNHNS and SASEGT. CDR3 bases: TGTACCAGCAGAACCGAGGGACTAGCGGGGTCCCTTCAGTACTAC. This sequence encodes CTSRTEGLAGSLQYY.

Note on this clonotype: One base away lies a much larger clone, so this may be a sequencing read error. The gene calls are TRBV4-1 and TRBJ2-7; D is possibly TRBD2 (7 bases). Germline CDR1 is MGHRA and CDR2 is YSYEKL. This CDR3 has 17 amino acids. The CDR3 DNA follows: TGCGCCAACAGCCGGAACCCGCTGGGGGGGGCAACCTACGAGCAGTACTTC. It translates to CANSRNPLGGATYEQYF.

Comments on this clonotype: This may arise from a read error, as a much more abundant clone is one base away. V is TRBV12-3 or TRBV12-4 and J is TRBJ1-1, with D uncertain. V was shortened by 8 bases and J by 8 bases, with 15 bases between the two germline ends. The length of the CDR3 is 12 residues. The CDR3 loop reads CASCSAAREAFF. In DNA form, the CDR3 reads TGTGCCAGCTGTTCGGCCGCGAGAGAAGCTTTCTTT.

This clonotype was observed once. The conserved final phenylalanine or tryptophan is absent from the CDR3, which likely points to a read error. V is TRBV11-2 and J is TRBJ2-7; D might be TRBD2 (5 bases). This CDR3 is 14 amino acids long. V gave up 1 base and J gave up 7 bases, with 14 bases separating them. Germline CDR1 is SGHAT and CDR2 is FQNNGV. The CDR3 coding sequence is TGTGCCAGCAGCTTAGTTCCGGGAATAGGTGAGCAGTACTTA. It translates to CASSLVPGIGEQYL.